Following are 3 T cell receptor beta chains from one sample sequenced in a study of regulatory T cells in long-lasting Graves disease. Indicated time point: persistent/refractory GD, antithyroid drugs over 5 years with positive TRAb. RNA extracted from PBMCs served as the sequencing template. Construction of the TCR beta libraries employed iRepertoire HTBI primers in conjunction with Arm-PCR of CDR3 regions. TCRdb reprocessed the multiplex PCR reads via MiXCR and lists one record per CDR3 protein. The profile shows some 330,000 distinct CDR3 sequences, about 23% of them singletons. The sample here was peripheral blood mononuclear cells (PBMCs), taken when the disease was refractory, from a patient treated with antithyroid drugs. Every receptor here comes from a woman aged 40 to 55 with Graves disease.

In this sample, this clonotype turned up a few times. This rearrangement joins TRBV3-1 to TRBJ2-1; 10 bases align to TRBD2. The CDR3 is 16 residues long. Trimming at V came to 0 bases and at J to 8 bases, leaving 7 bases not matched to a gene. Germline CDR1 reads LGHDT; CDR2 reads YNNKEL (reference sequence). This CDR3 reads CASSQERTSGKDEQFF. The CDR3 DNA is TGTGCCAGCAGCCAAGAAAGAACTAGCGGGAAGGATGAGCAGTTCTTC.

This clonotype was observed many times. The V gene is TRBV3-1, the J gene TRBJ1-1; 7 bases fit TRBD1. V trimming: 2 bases; J trimming: 4 bases; junction bases outside the gene matches: 1. CDR3 length: 13 residues. Per germline, CDR1 LGHDT and CDR2 YNNKEL (reference sequence). The CDR3 sequence: CASSQNRGTEAFF. The CDR3 coding sequence is TGTGCCAGCAGCCAAAACAGGGGCACTGAAGCTTTCTTT.

This clonotype was counted only a few times. The V and J genes are TRBV15 and TRBJ2-7; TRBD2 might be the D (6 bases). Per germline, CDR1 LNHNV and CDR2 YYDKDF (reference sequence). Between the trimmed V and J ends, which lost 6 bases and 3 bases, there was a span of 21 bases. The CDR3 runs to 16 residues. DNA for the CDR3: TGTGCCACCAGTAAAGAGGTCGCTAGCGATATCTACGAGCAGTACTTC. The encoded protein is CATSKEVASDIYEQYF.